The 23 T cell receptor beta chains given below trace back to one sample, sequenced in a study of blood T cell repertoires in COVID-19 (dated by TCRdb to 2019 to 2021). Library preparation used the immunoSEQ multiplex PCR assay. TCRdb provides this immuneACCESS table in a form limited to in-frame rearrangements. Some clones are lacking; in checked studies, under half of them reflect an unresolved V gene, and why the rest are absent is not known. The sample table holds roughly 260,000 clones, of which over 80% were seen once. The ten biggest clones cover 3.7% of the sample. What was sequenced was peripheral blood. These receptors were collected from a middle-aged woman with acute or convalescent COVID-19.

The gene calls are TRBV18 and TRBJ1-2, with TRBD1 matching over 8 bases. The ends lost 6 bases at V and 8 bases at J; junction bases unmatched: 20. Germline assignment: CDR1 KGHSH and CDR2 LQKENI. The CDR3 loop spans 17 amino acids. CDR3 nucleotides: TGTGCCAGCTCCCCCGGACAGGGAGGGGCCGGGATCTTGGGCTACACCTTC. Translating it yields CASSPGQGGAGILGYTF.

The CDR3 DNA follows: TGTGCCAGCAGCTTGGAACAGGGGGCCTGGGCTAATGAAAAACTGTTTTTT. Translating it yields CASSLEQGAWANEKLFF. The V call is TRBV5-8, the J call TRBJ1-4; 9 positions agree with TRBD1. This CDR3 is 17 amino acids long. V shed 0 bases, J shed 3 bases, and the junction held 6 bases outside the gene matches. Germline CDR1 is SGHTS and CDR2 is YDEGEE. Together with reference TRBV5-8 and TRBJ1-4, the CDR3 gives the full variable domain: EAGVTQSPTHLIKTRGQQATLRCSPISGHTSVYWYQQALGLGLQFLLWYDEGEERNRGNFPPRFSGRQFPNYSSELNVNALELEDSALYLCASSLEQGAWANEKLFFGSGTQLSVL.

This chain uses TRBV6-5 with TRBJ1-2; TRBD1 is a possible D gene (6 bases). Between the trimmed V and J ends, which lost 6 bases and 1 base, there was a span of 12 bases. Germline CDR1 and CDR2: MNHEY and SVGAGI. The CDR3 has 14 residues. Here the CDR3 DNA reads TGTGCCAGCAGAACAGGGTCAGTTAACTATGGCTACACCTTC. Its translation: CASRTGSVNYGYTF.

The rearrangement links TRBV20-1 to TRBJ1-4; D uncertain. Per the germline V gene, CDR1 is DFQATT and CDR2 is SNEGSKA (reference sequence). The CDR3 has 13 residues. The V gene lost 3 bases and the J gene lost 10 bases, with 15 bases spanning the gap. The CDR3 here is CSASTTAVGKLFF. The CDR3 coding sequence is TGCAGTGCTAGTACCACAGCCGTTGGAAAACTGTTTTTT.

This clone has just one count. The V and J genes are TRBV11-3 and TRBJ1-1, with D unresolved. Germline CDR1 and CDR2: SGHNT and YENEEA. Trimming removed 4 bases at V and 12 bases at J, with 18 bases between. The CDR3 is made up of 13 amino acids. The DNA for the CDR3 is TGTGCCAGCAGCTCCCTTGGGGAGGGATCGCCTTTCTTT. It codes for CASSSLGEGSPFF.

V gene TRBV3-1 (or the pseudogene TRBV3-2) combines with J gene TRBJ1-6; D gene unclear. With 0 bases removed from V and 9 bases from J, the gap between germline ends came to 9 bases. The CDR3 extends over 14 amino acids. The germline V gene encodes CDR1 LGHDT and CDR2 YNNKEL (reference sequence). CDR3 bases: TGTGCCAGCAGCCAAGATCTCGGCGGTTCACCCCTCCACTTT. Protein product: CASSQDLGGSPLHF.

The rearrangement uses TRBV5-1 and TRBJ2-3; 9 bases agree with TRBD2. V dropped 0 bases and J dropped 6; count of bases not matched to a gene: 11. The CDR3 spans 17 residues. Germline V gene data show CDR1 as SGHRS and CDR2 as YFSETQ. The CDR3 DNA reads TGCGCCAGCAGCTTGGCTCCAGCGGGGGGTCGATATGATACGCAGTATTTT. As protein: CASSLAPAGGRYDTQYF. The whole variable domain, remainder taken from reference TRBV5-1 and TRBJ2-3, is KAGVTQTPRYLIKTRGQQVTLSCSPISGHRSVSWYQQTPGQGLQFLFEYFSETQRNKGNFPGRFSGRQFSNSRSEMNVSTLELGDSALYLCASSLAPAGGRYDTQYFGPGTRLTVL.

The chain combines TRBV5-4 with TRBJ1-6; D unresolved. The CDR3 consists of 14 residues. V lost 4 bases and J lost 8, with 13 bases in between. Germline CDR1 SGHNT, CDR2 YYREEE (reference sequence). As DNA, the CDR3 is TGTGCCAGCAGCCTCATACGGTCGGATTCACCCCTCCACTTT. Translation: CASSLIRSDSPLHF.

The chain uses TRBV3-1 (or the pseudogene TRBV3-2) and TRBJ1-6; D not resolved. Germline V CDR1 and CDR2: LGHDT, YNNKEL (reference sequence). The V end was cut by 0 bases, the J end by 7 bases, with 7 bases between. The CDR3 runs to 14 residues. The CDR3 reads CASSQENENSPLHF. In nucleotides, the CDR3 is TGTGCCAGCAGCCAAGAAAATGAGAATTCACCCCTCCACTTT.

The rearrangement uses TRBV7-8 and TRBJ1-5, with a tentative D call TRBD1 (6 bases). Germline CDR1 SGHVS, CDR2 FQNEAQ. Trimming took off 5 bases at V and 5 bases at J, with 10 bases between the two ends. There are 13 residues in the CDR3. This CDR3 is CASSRYRDQPQHF. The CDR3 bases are TGTGCCAGCAGCCGATACAGGGATCAGCCCCAGCATTTT.

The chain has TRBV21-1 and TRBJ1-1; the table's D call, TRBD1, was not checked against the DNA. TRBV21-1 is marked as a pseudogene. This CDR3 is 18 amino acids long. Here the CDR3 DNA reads TGTGCCAGCAGCAAAATTAATTGGGGCCGCATCCTGAACACTGAAGCTTTCTTT. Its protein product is CASSKINWGRILNTEAFF.

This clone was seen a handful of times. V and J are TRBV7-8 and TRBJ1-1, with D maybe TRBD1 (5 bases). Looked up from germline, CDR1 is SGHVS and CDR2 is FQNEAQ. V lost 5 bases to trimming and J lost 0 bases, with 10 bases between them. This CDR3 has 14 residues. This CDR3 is CASSPTALNTEAFF. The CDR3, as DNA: TGTGCCAGCAGCCCGACAGCCTTGAACACTGAAGCTTTCTTT.

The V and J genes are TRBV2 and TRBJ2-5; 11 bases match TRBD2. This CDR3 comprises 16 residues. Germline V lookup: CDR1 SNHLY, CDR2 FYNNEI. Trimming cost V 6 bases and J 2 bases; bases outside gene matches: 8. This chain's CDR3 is CASSRSSGGPQETQYF. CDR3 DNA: TGTGCCAGCAGCCGATCTAGCGGGGGGCCACAAGAGACCCAGTACTTC. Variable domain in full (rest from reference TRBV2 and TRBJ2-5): EPEVTQTPSHQVTQMGQEVILRCVPISNHLYFYWYRQILGQKVEFLVSFYNNEISEKSEIFDDQFSVERPDGSNFTLKIRSTKLEDSAMYFCASSRSSGGPQETQYFGPGTRLLVL.

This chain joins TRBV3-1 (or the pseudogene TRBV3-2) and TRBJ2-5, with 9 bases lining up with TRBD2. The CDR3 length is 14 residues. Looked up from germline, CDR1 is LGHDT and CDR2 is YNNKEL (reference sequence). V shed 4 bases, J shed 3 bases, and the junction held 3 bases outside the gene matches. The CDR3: CASSPRGGEETQYF. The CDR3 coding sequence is TGTGCCAGCAGCCCCCGCGGGGGGGAAGAGACCCAGTACTTC.

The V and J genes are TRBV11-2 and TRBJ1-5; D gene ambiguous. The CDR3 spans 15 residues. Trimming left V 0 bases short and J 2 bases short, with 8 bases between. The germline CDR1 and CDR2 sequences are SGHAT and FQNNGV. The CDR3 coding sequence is TGTGCCAGCAGCTTAGATTCTTCCCGCAATCAGCCCCAGCATTTT. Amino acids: CASSLDSSRNQPQHF.

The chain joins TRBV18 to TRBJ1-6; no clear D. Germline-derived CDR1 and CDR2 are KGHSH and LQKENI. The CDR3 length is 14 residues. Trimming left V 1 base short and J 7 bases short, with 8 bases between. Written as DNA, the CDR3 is TGTGCCAGCTCACCACGCGACGGGAATTCACCCCTCCACTTT. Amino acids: CASSPRDGNSPLHF.

As DNA, the CDR3 is TGTGCCAGCCGAAGGGACAACTCTGGAAACACCATATATTTT. Protein: CASRRDNSGNTIYF. The chain is built from TRBV2 and TRBJ1-3, with a weak D call TRBD1 (6 bases). Germline lookup yields CDR1 SNHLY and CDR2 FYNNEI. CDR3 length: 14 amino acids. V was pared by 8 bases and J by 0 bases, with 11 bases between. The variable domain in full, with the rest retrieved from reference TRBV2 and TRBJ1-3, is EPEVTQTPSHQVTQMGQEVILRCVPISNHLYFYWYRQILGQKVEFLVSFYNNEISEKSEIFDDQFSVERPDGSNFTLKIRSTKLEDSAMYFCASRRDNSGNTIYFGEGSWLTVV.

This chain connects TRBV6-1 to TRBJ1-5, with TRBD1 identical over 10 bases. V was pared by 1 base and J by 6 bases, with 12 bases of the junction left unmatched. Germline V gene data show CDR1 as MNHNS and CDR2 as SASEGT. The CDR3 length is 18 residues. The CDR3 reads CASSEGGFWTGGIQPQHF. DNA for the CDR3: TGTGCCAGCAGTGAAGGGGGATTCTGGACAGGGGGGATTCAGCCCCAGCATTTT.

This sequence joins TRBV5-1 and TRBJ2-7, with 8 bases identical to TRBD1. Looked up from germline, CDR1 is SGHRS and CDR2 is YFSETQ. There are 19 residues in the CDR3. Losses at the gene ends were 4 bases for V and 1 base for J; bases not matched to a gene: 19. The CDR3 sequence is CASSPPPRHQGANSYEQYV. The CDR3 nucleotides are TGCGCCAGCAGCCCTCCACCCAGGCACCAGGGGGCAAATTCCTACGAGCAGTACGTC.

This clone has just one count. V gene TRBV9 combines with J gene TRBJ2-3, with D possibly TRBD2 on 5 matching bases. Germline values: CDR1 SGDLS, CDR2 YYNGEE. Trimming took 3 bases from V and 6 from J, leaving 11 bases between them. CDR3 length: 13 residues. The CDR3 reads CASSGVGLDTQYF. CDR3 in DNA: TGTGCCAGCAGCGGGGTAGGACTCGATACGCAGTATTTT.

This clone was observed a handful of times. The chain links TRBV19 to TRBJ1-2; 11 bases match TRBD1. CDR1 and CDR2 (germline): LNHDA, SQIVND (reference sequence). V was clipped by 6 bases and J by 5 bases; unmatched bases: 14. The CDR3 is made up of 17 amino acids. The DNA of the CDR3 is TGTGCCAGTAGGGACAGGACAGGGGGCGGCTTCATTTATGGCTACACCTTC. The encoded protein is CASRDRTGGGFIYGYTF.

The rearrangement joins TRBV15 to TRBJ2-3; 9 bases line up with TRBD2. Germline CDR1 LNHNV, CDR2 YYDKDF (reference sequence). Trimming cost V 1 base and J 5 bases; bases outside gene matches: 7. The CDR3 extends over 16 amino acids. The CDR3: CATSRVSGGKEDTQYF. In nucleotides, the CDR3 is TGTGCCACCAGCAGAGTCAGCGGGGGGAAGGAAGATACGCAGTATTTT.

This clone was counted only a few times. The CDR3 spells CASSGFVAGGLDEQFF. The CDR3 coding sequence is TGCGCCAGCAGCGGCTTTGTAGCGGGGGGGCTGGATGAGCAGTTCTTC. The chain links TRBV5-1 to TRBJ2-1; 11 positions agree with TRBD2. This CDR3 has 16 amino acids. The trim removed 4 bases at V and 8 bases at J, leaving 11 bases unmatched. From germline, CDR1 is SGHRS and CDR2 YFSETQ.